The 21 T cell receptor beta chains given below trace back to one sample, sequenced in a study of regulatory T cells in long-lasting Graves disease. Noted time point: newly diagnosed GD, antithyroid drugs for less than 3 months. TCR sequences were obtained from RNA taken from PBMCs. In building TCR beta libraries, iRepertoire HTBI primers were used together with Arm-PCR of CDR3 regions. TCRdb re-called the multiplex PCR reads with MiXCR, one entry per CDR3 protein. The table records approximately 350,000 distinct CDR3 sequences, 16% of them present only once. In addition, the sample was reused for a study of T cells in Graves' hyperthyroidism and ophthalmopathy.

Sample: peripheral blood mononuclear cells (PBMCs), taken at new diagnosis, from a patient treated with antithyroid drugs. The receptors come from a man aged 35 to 55 with Graves disease.

The sample holds a few counts of this clonotype. This sequence joins TRBV5-8 and TRBJ1-5, with 7 bases lining up with TRBD1. J was trimmed by 4 bases and V by 0 bases; bases with no gene match: 4. CDR1 and CDR2 from the germline V gene are SGHTS and YDEGEE. The CDR3 runs 15 residues. DNA of the CDR3: TGTGCCAGCAGCTTGGGGGACAGACCAAATCAGCCCCAGCATTTT. Protein product: CASSLGDRPNQPQHF.

The rearrangement links TRBV14 to TRBJ1-4; D is unclear. V was shortened by 4 bases and J by 7 bases, with 10 bases between the two germline ends. The germline CDR1 and CDR2 sequences are SGHDN and FVKESK. The CDR3 runs 13 residues. CDR3 nucleotide sequence: TGTGCCAGCAGCCGAGCGCCGGGTGAAAAACTGTTTTTT. Its protein product is CASSRAPGEKLFF.

This clonotype was found many times. CDR3 amino acids: CASSQGTGHSYEQYF. The CDR3 DNA is TGCGCCAGCAGCCAAGGAACAGGACACTCCTACGAGCAGTACTTC. The J gene is TRBJ2-7, the V gene TRBV4-3, with D possibly TRBD1 on 5 matching bases. There are 15 residues in the CDR3. Germline values: CDR1 LGHNA, CDR2 YSLEER. V lost 1 base and J 0 bases, leaving 10 bases between the germline ends.

This clonotype was counted ten times or more. CDR3 coding DNA: TGTGCCAGCACCCAAGGGGGTATATTAGCGTATCAGCCCCAGCATTTT. Encoded protein: CASTQGGILAYQPQHF. V usage is TRBV28 and J usage is TRBJ1-5; TRBD1 is a possible D gene (6 bases). CDR3 length: 16 residues. Trimming took off 7 bases at V and 5 bases at J, with 21 bases between the two ends. Germline loops: CDR1 MDHEN, CDR2 SYDVKM.

This clonotype was counted at least ten times. The CDR3 DNA is TGCAGTGCTAAGGGTCCGGTGGGAGGGAACACTGAAGCTTTCTTT. Amino acids: CSAKGPVGGNTEAFF. J is TRBJ1-1 and V is TRBV20-1, with D unclear. CDR1 and CDR2 from the germline V gene are DFQATT and SNEGSKA (reference sequence). V lost 4 bases, J lost 1 base, and 16 bases lay in between. The CDR3 runs 15 residues.

This clonotype was detected many times. This chain joins TRBV6-1 and TRBJ2-7; the D gene is possibly TRBD2 (7 bases). The CDR3 covers 15 residues. Deletions cut 7 bases from V and 4 bases from J, with 20 bases between. CDR1 is MNHNS and CDR2 is SASEGT in the germline V gene. The CDR3 sequence is CASTWTGGGTYEQYF. In DNA, the CDR3 is TGTGCCAGCACCTGGACGGGGGGCGGGACGTACGAGCAGTACTTC.

This clonotype has ten or more counts. The V and J genes are TRBV6-5 and TRBJ1-4, with D unclear. The CDR3 is made up of 17 amino acids. V was shortened by 0 bases and J by 0 bases, with 11 bases between the two germline ends. Germline CDR1 MNHEY, CDR2 SVGAGI. CDR3 sequence: CASSYSHYTATNEKLFF. CDR3 nucleotides: TGTGCCAGCAGTTACTCCCATTACACAGCAACTAATGAAAAACTGTTTTTT.

Ten or more counts support this clonotype. V gene TRBV20-1 combines with J gene TRBJ1-4, with D possibly matching TRBD1 (5 bases). The CDR3 is made up of 17 amino acids. Germline CDR1 reads DFQATT; CDR2 reads SNEGSKA (reference sequence). Trimming pared 6 bases from V and 5 bases from J, leaving 25 bases between. The chain's CDR3 is CSAQRGRLGVGNEKLFF. CDR3 sequence (DNA): TGCAGTGCCCAGAGGGGCAGGCTTGGGGTCGGGAATGAAAAACTGTTTTTT.

The rearrangement links TRBV5-1 to TRBJ2-7; D tentatively reads TRBD1 or TRBD2 (5 bases each). The germline V gene has CDR1 SGHRS and CDR2 YFSETQ. The CDR3 sequence is 14 residues long. Trimming left V 5 bases short and J 4 bases short, with 16 bases between. CDR3 nucleotide sequence: TGCGCCAGCAGTGTAGGGGACGGTACGTACGAGCAGTACTTC. As protein: CASSVGDGTYEQYF.

This sequence joins TRBV4-1 and TRBJ2-3; maybe TRBD1 (6 bases). Trimming stripped 3 bases from V and 4 bases from J, with 17 bases between. This CDR3 is built from 16 residues. CDR1 and CDR2 from the germline V gene are MGHRA and YSYEKL. The DNA of the CDR3 is TGCGCCAGCAGCCACATACCCAGGGGTCGCGCAGATACGCAGTATTTT. It translates to CASSHIPRGRADTQYF.

The chain combines TRBV13 with TRBJ2-5, with D perhaps being TRBD1 or TRBD2 (5 bases each). Trimming took off 0 bases at V and 5 bases at J, with 13 bases between the two ends. Per the germline V gene, CDR1 is PRHDT and CDR2 is FYEKMQ (reference sequence). The CDR3 covers 15 residues. In nucleotides, the CDR3 is TGTGCCAGCAGCTTAGGCCTATTCCGGGACGAGACCCAGTACTTC. It translates to CASSLGLFRDETQYF. Together with reference TRBV13 and TRBJ2-5, the CDR3 gives the full variable domain: AAGVIQSPRHLIKEKRETATLKCYPIPRHDTVYWYQQGPGQDPQFLISFYEKMQSDKGSIPDRFSAQQFSDYHSELNMSSLELGDSALYFCASSLGLFRDETQYFGPGTRLLVL.

The CDR3 protein is CTSSFLYEQYF. The DNA for the CDR3 is TGTACCAGCAGCTTCTTGTACGAGCAGTACTTC. The gene calls are TRBV7-2 and TRBJ2-7; D not certain. CDR1 and CDR2 (germline): SGHTA, FQGNSA. The CDR3 is 11 amino acids. Trimming took 3 bases from V and 4 from J, leaving 4 bases between them.

This clonotype came up many times. The chain uses TRBV20-1 and TRBJ2-3, with unresolved D. The CDR3 covers 14 residues. Trimming left V 2 bases short and J 6 bases short, with 15 bases between. CDR1 and CDR2 from the germline V gene are DFQATT and SNEGSKA (reference sequence). In DNA, the CDR3 is TGCAGTGCTAGAAGAACTGCTTCATTGGATACGCAGTATTTT. Protein product: CSARRTASLDTQYF.

At least ten counts were recorded for this clonotype. V and J are TRBV10-2 and TRBJ1-2; 8 positions match TRBD1. Germline trimming cut 5 bases from V and 2 bases from J; bases unmatched to any gene: 4. The CDR3 runs to 14 residues. Germline lookup yields CDR1 WSHSY and CDR2 SAAADI. CDR3 in amino acids: CASSSGGKNYGYTF. The CDR3 DNA reads as TGCGCCAGCAGTTCAGGGGGCAAGAACTATGGCTACACCTTC.

The sample holds a few counts of this clonotype. The chain couples TRBV19 to TRBJ2-3; D is uncertain. With 5 bases removed from V and 7 bases from J, the gap between germline ends came to 10 bases. The CDR3 length is 12 residues. Germline V gene sequence: CDR1 LNHDA, CDR2 SQIVND (reference sequence). The CDR3 loop is CASSQWPHTQYF. The CDR3 region has the DNA TGTGCCAGTAGTCAATGGCCCCATACGCAGTATTTT. Full variable domain (outside the CDR3, taken from reference TRBV19 and TRBJ2-3): DGGITQSPKYLFRKEGQNVTLSCEQNLNHDAMYWYRQDPGQGLRLIYYSQIVNDFQKGDIAEGYSVSREKKESFPLTVTSAQKNPTAFYLCASSQWPHTQYFGPGTRLTVL.

This clonotype was found once. The rearrangement joins TRBV20-1 to TRBJ2-7, with TRBD2 identical over 14 bases. The CDR3 is made up of 17 amino acids. Germline CDR1 is DFQATT and CDR2 is SNEGSKA (reference sequence). The junction had 9 bases not matched to a gene; V was cut back by 1 base and J by 4 bases. In DNA, the CDR3 is TGCAGTGCTAGAGGTCCTGGACTAGCGGGGGGCAATTACGAGCAGTACTTC. Its protein is CSARGPGLAGGNYEQYF.

The CDR3 sequence is CSASLDRGGNEKLFF. CDR3 nucleotides: TGCAGTGCTAGCCTCGACAGGGGTGGTAATGAAAAACTGTTTTTT. The V and J genes are TRBV20-1 and TRBJ1-4, with TRBD1 matching over 8 bases. Germline CDR1 reads DFQATT; CDR2 reads SNEGSKA (reference sequence). CDR3 size: 15 residues. With V trimmed by 3 bases and J by 4 bases, 7 bases remained unmatched.

Remarks on this clonotype: This could be a read error, since a much larger clone is one nucleotide away. Without the conserved terminal phenylalanine or tryptophan, this CDR3 likely stems from a read error. The chain has TRBV29-1 and TRBJ2-1; 14 bases are shared with TRBD2. Trimming removed 4 bases from V and 7 bases from J; junction bases left unmatched: 6. Germline V lookup: CDR1 SQVTM, CDR2 ANQGSEA. This CDR3 is built from 15 residues. The chain's CDR3 is CSVGKGLAGGNEQFL. The CDR3 DNA sequence: TGCAGCGTTGGCAAAGGACTAGCGGGGGGAAATGAGCAGTTCCTC.

V gene TRBV5-5 combines with J gene TRBJ1-4, with D perhaps TRBD1 (6 bases). CDR3 length: 13 amino acids. Germline V gives CDR1 SGHKS, CDR2 YYEKEE (reference sequence). V was cut by 3 bases and J by 6 bases, with 9 bases left in between. In DNA form, the CDR3 reads TGTGCCAGCAGCTCACAGGGTTATGAAAAACTGTTTTTT. It yields the protein CASSSQGYEKLFF.

This clonotype occurred many times. V is TRBV6-5 and J is TRBJ2-3; no clear D. Trimming removed 0 bases at V and 8 bases at J, with 9 bases between. This CDR3 region has 13 residues. CDR1 is MNHEY and CDR2 is SVGAGI in the germline V gene. The CDR3 DNA is TGTGCCAGCAGTTACTCGTTACATACTACGCAGTATTTT. It encodes CASSYSLHTTQYF.

V and J are TRBV7-9 and TRBJ1-5; 9 positions agree with TRBD1. From germline, CDR1 is SEHNR and CDR2 FQNEAQ (reference sequence). V was pared by 6 bases and J by 5 bases, with 5 bases of the junction left unmatched. The CDR3 loop spans 14 amino acids. The CDR3 protein is CASSFDRGDQPQHF. For the CDR3, the DNA is TGTGCCAGCAGTTTTGACAGGGGGGATCAGCCCCAGCATTTT.